This T cell receptor beta chain derives from a study of T cells in Graves' hyperthyroidism and ophthalmopathy. Amplification of TCR beta CDR3 regions used RNA as the template. The HTBI set primed first-round TCR CDR3 RT-PCR. In TCRdb, the multiplex PCR reads were re-called with MiXCR into one record per CDR3 protein. The profile shows 350,000 to 450,000 distinct CDR3 sequences, about 18% of them singletons. From germline, CDR1 is SEHNR and CDR2 FQNEAQ (reference sequence). V was clipped by 4 bases and J by 2 bases, with 12 bases between them. This CDR3 is 14 amino acids long. Broader study findings: Within blood appeared most thyroid clonotypes that had expanded above 0.001.

For this clonotype: Its antigen is not known.

Patients aged 18 to 65 had newly diagnosed hyperthyroidism lasting under 2 months. Sample: blood. This chain links TRBV7-9 with TRBJ2-7, with TRBD1 as a possible D gene (6 bases). The source is a woman aged 25 to 39 with Graves' hyperthyroidism that later progressed to Graves' ophthalmopathy. CDR3 protein: CASSSPDSAYEQYF. CDR3 nucleotide sequence: TGTGCCAGCAGCTCGCCGGACAGCGCCTACGAGCAGTACTTC.